The rows below give T cell receptor beta chains drawn from one sample of a study of spatial heterogeneity in lung cancer. MiXCR, applied by TCRdb to the 5' RACE reads, yields one record per CDR3 protein. The data show 60,000 to 90,000 distinct CDR3 sequences, roughly 14% seen once. Source: PBMCs, taken at surgery. Receptors originate from a male donor with early-stage non-small cell lung cancer. CDR3s include the opening cysteine and the closing phenylalanine or tryptophan. The D gene is left open where the match is weak. Size tells how often a clone was seen (once, few, many) or the class of an expanded clone, and some rows leave it out.

v_gene	abundance	d_gene	j_gene	CDR3aa	CDR3nt
TRBV6-2/TRBV6-3	few	.	TRBJ2-2	CASSSDLNTGELFF	TGTGCCAGCAGTTCCGACTTGAACACCGGGGAGCTGTTTTTT
TRBV19	.	TRBD1	TRBJ1-4	CASSGAGGEKLFF	TGTGCCAGTAGTGGAGCAGGGGGTGAAAAACTGTTTTTT
TRBV4-1	.	TRBD2	TRBJ2-7	CASSRREGSSYEQYF	TGCGCCAGCAGCCGACGGGAGGGGTCCTCCTACGAGCAGTACTTC
TRBV3-1	many	.	TRBJ2-1	CASSHLSDEQFF	TGTGCCAGCAGCCATCTTAGCGATGAGCAGTTCTTC
TRBV6-5	.	.	TRBJ1-2	CASRARHLENYGYTF	TGTGCCAGCAGGGCTAGGCACCTAGAGAACTATGGCTACACCTTC
TRBV12-3/TRBV12-4	few	.	TRBJ2-7	CASSIGGTYEQYF	TGTGCCAGCAGCATAGGGGGGACCTACGAGCAGTACTTC
TRBV19	few	.	TRBJ1-2	CASSISHLANYGYTF	TGTGCCAGTAGTATCTCTCATTTAGCTAACTATGGCTACACCTTC
TRBV19	.	.	TRBJ1-5	CASSIGGQVRPQHF	TGTGCCAGTAGTATAGGAGGGCAAGTTCGGCCCCAGCATTTT
TRBV7-9	few	.	TRBJ2-2	CASSLGVTAGELFF	TGTGCCAGCAGCTTAGGGGTCACGGCCGGGGAGCTGTTTTTT
TRBV9	.	.	TRBJ1-6	CASSVEDSTRSPLHF	TGTGCCAGCAGCGTAGAGGACAGTACGAGATCACCCCTCCACTTT
TRBV20-1	few	.	TRBJ2-1	CSATGGNPGIYNEQFF	TGCAGTGCTACTGGGGGGAACCCGGGGATTTACAATGAGCAGTTCTTC
TRBV20-1	.	TRBD2	TRBJ2-3	CSGKGARTSGTDTQYF	TGCAGTGGGAAGGGGGCCCGGACTAGCGGCACAGATACGCAGTATTTT
TRBV11-2	many	.	TRBJ1-2	CASSFGGWDYGYTF	TGTGCCAGCAGCTTTGGAGGGTGGGACTATGGCTACACCTTC
TRBV20-1	.	.	TRBJ2-7	CSARGRYEQYF	TGCAGTGCTAGGGGGAGATACGAGCAGTACTTC
TRBV30	.	.	TRBJ1-1	CAWSPGGTEAFF	TGTGCCTGGAGCCCGGGGGGCACTGAAGCTTTCTTT
TRBV7-3	few	.	TRBJ2-2	CASSLTGPTGELFF	TGTGCCAGCAGCTTAACTGGACCTACCGGGGAGCTGTTTTTT
TRBV5-1	few	.	TRBJ1-1	CASSLETNSPRAFF	TGCGCCAGCAGCTTGGAAACTAACAGCCCTAGAGCTTTCTTT
TRBV3-1	few	.	TRBJ1-1	CASSLRTGTLEAFF	TGTGCCAGCAGCCTTAGAACAGGGACCCTTGAAGCTTTCTTT
TRBV9	few	.	TRBJ1-1	CASNSRGYDTEAFF	TGTGCCAGCAATTCCAGAGGTTATGACACTGAAGCTTTCTTT
TRBV10-3	.	.	TRBJ1-1	CAISPDMTGNTEAFF	TGTGCCATCAGTCCCGATATGACAGGCAACACTGAAGCTTTCTTT
TRBV7-6	few	TRBD1	TRBJ2-5	CASSFGTEGAQYF	TGTGCCAGCAGCTTCGGGACAGAGGGGGCCCAGTACTTC
TRBV9	.	.	TRBJ2-1	CASSVDSGDYNEQFF	TGTGCCAGCAGCGTAGATTCGGGAGACTACAATGAGCAGTTCTTC
TRBV9	.	.	TRBJ1-3	CASTSLGKNTIYF	TGTGCCAGCACCTCCCTCGGTAAAAACACCATATATTTT
TRBV7-3	.	.	TRBJ1-1	CASSSEGGMGTEAFF	TGTGCCAGCAGCTCCGAAGGTGGTATGGGCACTGAAGCTTTCTTT
TRBV15	few	TRBD2	TRBJ2-7	CATSRGGLAGSYEQYF	TGTGCCACCAGCCGGGGGGGACTAGCGGGTTCCTACGAGCAGTACTTC
TRBV30	few	TRBD2	TRBJ2-1	CAWSEREGHEQFF	TGTGCCTGGAGCGAGCGGGAGGGCCATGAGCAGTTCTTC